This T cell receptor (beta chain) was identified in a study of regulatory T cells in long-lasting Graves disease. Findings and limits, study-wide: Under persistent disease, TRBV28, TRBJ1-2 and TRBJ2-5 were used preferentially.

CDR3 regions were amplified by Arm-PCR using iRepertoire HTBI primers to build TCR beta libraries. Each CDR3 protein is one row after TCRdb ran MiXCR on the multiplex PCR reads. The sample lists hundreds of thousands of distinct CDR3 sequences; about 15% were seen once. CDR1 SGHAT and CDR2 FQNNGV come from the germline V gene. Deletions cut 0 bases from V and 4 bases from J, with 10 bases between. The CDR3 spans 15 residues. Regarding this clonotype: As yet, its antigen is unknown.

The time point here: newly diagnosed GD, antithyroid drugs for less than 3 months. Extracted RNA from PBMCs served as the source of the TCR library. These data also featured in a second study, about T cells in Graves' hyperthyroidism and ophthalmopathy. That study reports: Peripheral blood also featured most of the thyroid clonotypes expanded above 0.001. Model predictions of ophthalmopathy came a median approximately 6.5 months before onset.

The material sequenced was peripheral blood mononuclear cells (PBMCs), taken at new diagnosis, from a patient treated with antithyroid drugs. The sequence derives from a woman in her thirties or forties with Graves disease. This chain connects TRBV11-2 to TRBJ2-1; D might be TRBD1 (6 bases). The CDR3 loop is CASSLESGTYNEQFF. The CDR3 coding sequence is TGTGCCAGCAGCTTAGAGTCAGGGACATACAATGAGCAGTTCTTC.